Given below is one T cell receptor (beta chain) in context. These data come from a study of PD-1 blockade in mismatch repair-deficient tumors. Whole-study context: Enrolled about 2013-2017, patients had progressing, pretreated mismatch repair-deficient cancers of 12 to 13 types.

Every patient had mismatch repair deficiency by PCR or immunohistochemistry. TCRdb's copy holds only in-frame clones and misses some; the assay was immunoSEQ multiplex PCR. The table has about 9,400 clones, more than 80% seen once. This CDR3 has 14 amino acids. In germline, CDR1 is MNHEY, CDR2 SMNVEV (reference sequence). Deletions cut 3 bases from V and 4 bases from J, with 9 bases between. This sample comprised PBMCs, obtained about 46 weeks after starting pembrolizumab. This TCR was recovered from an adult with mismatch repair-deficient cancer. This chain connects TRBV27 to TRBJ2-2; no reliable D call. CDR3 region: CASSFISGTGELFF. CDR3 DNA: TGTGCCAGCAGTTTCATCTCCGGCACCGGGGAGCTGTTTTTT.